The entry below gives a single TCR beta chain sequence along with its context. Its antigen is undetermined. The repertoire was sequenced with immunoSEQ multiplex PCR; TCRdb's copy has only in-frame clones and lacks some. The data hold some 50,000 clones, with about 95% observed a single time. V was shortened by 5 bases and J by 6 bases, with 16 bases between the two germline ends. The germline CDR1 and CDR2 sequences are SEHNR and FQNEAQ (reference sequence). The CDR3 totals 14 residues. The data originate from a study of OX40 agonist ivuxolimab in advanced cancers. Turning to the study itself: One patient with hepatocellular carcinoma and two with cutaneous melanoma, three in all, had partial responses. Points from the study as a whole: The CD4+ and CD8+ T cells in the blood had expanded clonally by week 6 at 0.1 to 3.0 mg/kg. Among the lowest levels of clonal expansion were found in partial responders at 0.1-3.0 mg/kg.

The rearrangement uses TRBV7-9 and TRBJ1-2, with D tentatively TRBD1 (6 bases). The source was CD4+ or CD8+ T cells sorted from blood, collected in a trial of the OX40 agonist ivuxolimab. The origin of this receptor is an adult with an advanced solid tumor such as melanoma, head and neck, liver or kidney cancer. This chain's CDR3 is CASSQGGARDGYTF. CDR3 sequence (DNA): TGTGCCAGCAGCCAAGGGGGGGCTCGAGATGGCTACACCTTC.